This T cell receptor beta chain was found in a study of blood T cell repertoires in COVID-19. The wider study: Samples taken during acute and convalescent COVID-19 were collected in the United States, Italy and Spain.

Original analysis: Researchers report that nucleated cell counts were estimated from reference gene primer amplification. Generated by immunoSEQ multiplex PCR, the TCRdb table keeps only in-frame clones and is missing some. D and trimming come from the DNA, and the V and J calls and clone size come from that table. The data show around 200,000 clones, about 86% seen once. Germline assignment: CDR1 SEHNR and CDR2 FQNEAQ (reference sequence). The junction had 6 bases not matched to a gene; V was cut back by 1 base and J by 7 bases. The length of the CDR3 is 16 residues. The clonotype originates from a woman between 18 and 30 years old who had recovered from COVID-19. The sample consisted of peripheral blood. The chain combines TRBV7-9 with TRBJ2-3; TRBD2 matches at 12 bases. CDR3: CASSLGLAGDFNTQYF. The CDR3 DNA follows: TGTGCCAGCAGCTTAGGACTAGCGGGAGACTTTAATACGCAGTATTTT.